The entry that follows covers one T cell receptor (beta chain) sequence. Its antigen is unknown. Nothing much larger sits one base from this clone, and base qualities are not available. CD4+ T cells from unexposed donors were collected before the COVID-19 pandemic (2011-2018). After less than 13 days of culture, CD4+ T cells were isolated with the EasySep CD4+ T cell isolation kit. As far as cell numbers permitted, CD4+ T cells from unexposed donors were tested for reactivity against SARS-CoV-2 S and N as well as four spike pools from common cold coronaviruses. PBMCs were cultured at about 1.9 million per well in IMDM supplemented with approximately 5% human AB serum and roughly 9.6 IU/ml IL-2. Half of the culture medium was replaced with fresh IL-2-containing medium on days 3 and 7. In general, every peptide culture condition was set up in three replicate wells. The leukapheresis product for the unexposed donors was obtained through commercial purchase. PBMCs were isolated from leukapheresis product or whole blood by Ficoll-Paque PLUS gradient centrifugation. PBMCs were either cryopreserved at -140 degrees C or used fresh in the expansion assay. The QIAamp Micro DNA Kit was used to extract genomic DNA from the CD4+ T cells.

Receptor libraries were prepared by the immunoSEQ multiplex PCR assay. In the paper's pipeline: During preprocessing, nonproductive sequences were discarded, as were any CDR3s that did not begin with C, did not end with F or W, or were shorter than 7 amino acids. Antigen-specific clonotypes were called with the MANAFEST web app, based on expansion relative to reference and other culture wells. A clone was considered positive if the clone showed significant expansion compared with the reference culture in 2 of 3 replicate wells at an FDR below 0.05. A further requirement for positive clones was significant expansion compared with all other tandem wells, along with an odds ratio above 5. Pairwise Levenshtein distance, computed with the stringdist R package after three terminal residues were trimmed from each end, was used as the measure of CDR3 homology. The table was pulled from immuneACCESS by TCRdb, which kept in-frame rearrangements only. Such tables lose some clones; where checked, under half of the loss comes from unresolved V genes, and the rest has no known cause. V and J calls and clone size are as listed in that table; D and trimming were resolved from the DNA. The sample profile shows over 20,000 clones; roughly 70% of them were found once. The ten top clones hold 13% of the sample.

The data are from a study of CD4 T cells in relation to SARS-CoV-2 and coronaviruses (dated by TCRdb to 2020 to 2023). Regarding the research as a whole: In the ViraFEST assay, PBMCs were grown with antigen for around nine days, and TCR beta CDR3s were then sequenced to identify antigen-specific clonal expansions. A different TCR-beta assay, based on Illumina, was used to sequence expansion assays from other donors in the study. The Adaptive Biotechnologies TCR-sequencing kit was used for samples from a few pre-COVID donors and for the naive versus memory experiments, whereas the other data were Illumina-based. At the level of individual TCR clonotypes, the study measured memory CD4+ T cell crossreactivity between SARS-CoV-2 spike protein and common cold coronavirus spike proteins. Shared crossreactive spike epitopes were mapped to their HLA restriction using patient-derived lymphoblastoid cell lines. An HIV-1 Nef peptide pool or a no-peptide culture served as the negative reference condition. Summary of the overall study and its limitations: Crossreactivity analysis was centred on spike protein, so crossreactivity against other viral proteins was not assessed. In approximately 65% of donors, memory CD4+ clonotypes turned up that crossrecognized SARS-CoV-2 and at least one common cold coronavirus spike. Small numbers of patients and of tested TCRs were a limitation of the study. Compared with monoreactive clones, crossreactive clones had significantly weaker SARS-CoV-2-driven expansion, a result consistent with antigenic imprinting. No donor contributed both pre-pandemic and post-infection samples, which limited tracing the source of pre-existing responses.

What was sequenced was CD4+ T cells from PBMCs, cultured in vitro. The source of this sequence is a human donor in good health.

The CDR3 reads CASSFGDGFYGYTF. In nucleotides, the sequence is TGTGCCAGCAGTTTTGGGGACGGATTCTATGGCTACACCTTC. The chain joins TRBV6-2 or TRBV6-3 to TRBJ1-2; a tentative D match to TRBD1 spans 5 bases. V is reduced by 4 bases and J by 4 bases, leaving a spacing of 13 bases between them. The CDR3 measures 14 amino acids from cysteine to phenylalanine. Only the CDR3 region is kept as DNA, spanning 42 bases read in frame from base 1. From a lookup of the germline V gene, CDR1 and CDR2 are MNHEY and SVGEGT.